The T cell receptor beta chain under discussion was sequenced for a study of T-cell memory formation after mild COVID-19. Study at large: Among the donors, TCR clusters were largely specific to each donor. Overall study results and limits: Detection of some responders pre-infection suggested pre-existing cross-reactive memory T cells participated. CD4+ bias marked clones expanding day 15 to 37, unlike balanced contracting clones.

Libraries for TCRalpha and TCRbeta carried sample barcodes and unique molecular identifiers via 5'RACE. In TCRdb, the 5' RACE reads were re-called with MiXCR into one record per CDR3 protein. The sample records around 300,000 distinct CDR3 sequences, around 13% being singletons. For this clonotype: The antigen is not known.

The sequenced material came from PBMCs or a T cell subset sorted from them (not recorded which). The TCR originated in a man younger than 30 who had mild COVID-19 (a few samples of this study predate the infection). Cell type and time point are not known.

The CDR3 is CGRRQANTGELFF. The CDR3 DNA reads TGCGGCCGAAGACAGGCGAACACCGGGGAGCTGTTTTTT. The chain links TRBV20-1 to TRBJ2-2, with a weak D call TRBD1 (6 bases). CDR1 is DFQATT, CDR2 SNEGSKA, per germline (reference sequence). This CDR3 comprises 13 residues.